The present T cell receptor beta chain was sequenced within a study of memory CD4+ T cells and cytomegalovirus serostatus. The authors' processing: Out-of-frame sequences were removed, leaving a few million distinct TCRbeta sequences. Sequencing used immunoSEQ multiplex PCR; TCRdb keeps in-frame clones, though not all of them. V, J and clone size are taken as reported in that table, and D and trimming were inferred from the DNA itself. The data contain around 57,000 clones, around three quarters of them singletons. V lost 0 bases to trimming and J lost 5 bases, with 14 bases between them. Per germline, CDR1 SGHRS and CDR2 YFSETQ. This CDR3 comprises 15 residues. Single viable CD3+CD4+CD8-CD45RO+ cells were sorted as the memory CD4+ T cells. Total CD4+ T cells were enriched by CD4 positive selection.

This sequence joins TRBV5-1 and TRBJ1-1, with D perhaps TRBD1 (6 bases). The clonotype originates from an adult in good health and CMV-seronegative. Some clones in this sample may be carry-over from other donors' samples. The sequencing input was memory CD4+ T cells from blood. CDR3 DNA: TGCGCCAGCAGCTTGGTACAACAGGGTGTAACTGAAGCTTTCTTT. As protein: CASSLVQQGVTEAFF.